A single sample is the source of the 19 T cell receptor beta chains below, sequenced in a study of response to subunit inactivated influenza vaccine. TCRdb redid the calling of the RT-PCR reads with MiXCR, one entry per CDR3 protein. This table has about 170,000 distinct CDR3 sequences, roughly 10% appearing once. Sample: CD8+ T cells sorted from PBMCs, taken around 2 years after vaccination. The source of these receptors is a man between 50 and 75 years old who received an inactivated influenza vaccine.

The chain has TRBV12-3 or TRBV12-4 and TRBJ2-1; 7 bases fit TRBD2. V trimming: 3 bases; J trimming: 3 bases; junction bases outside the gene matches: 14. CDR3 size: 18 residues. The CDR3 region has the DNA TGTGCCAGCAGTTTGTCGTCGGGGGGAGCATTGAACTACAATGAGCAGTTCTTC. Its protein is CASSLSSGGALNYNEQFF.

This clonotype has only a few counts. The V and J genes are TRBV7-2 and TRBJ2-7; D gene ambiguous. The CDR3 runs 13 residues. Germline V gene data show CDR1 as SGHTA and CDR2 as FQGNSA. V lost 5 bases and J lost 2, with 10 bases in between. The CDR3 DNA is TGTGCCAGCAGCCTCGACATAACCTACGAGCAGTACTTC. This codes for CASSLDITYEQYF.

V usage is TRBV27 and J usage is TRBJ2-1, with 9 bases identical to TRBD2. Germline CDR1 and CDR2: MNHEY and SMNVEV (reference sequence). V shed 7 bases, J shed 5 bases, and the junction held 12 bases outside the gene matches. The CDR3 consists of 16 residues. The CDR3 is CASTGIAGEGDNEQFF. CDR3 coding DNA: TGTGCCAGCACCGGAATAGCGGGAGAGGGGGACAATGAGCAGTTCTTC.

In this sample, this clonotype turned up many times. J is TRBJ2-5 and V is TRBV11-2; possible D gene TRBD1, 5 bases. V gave up 1 base and J gave up 5 bases, with 8 bases separating them. The germline V gene encodes CDR1 SGHAT and CDR2 FQNNGV. This CDR3 has 13 residues. The CDR3 loop is CASSLGGAETQYF. For the CDR3, the DNA is TGTGCCAGCAGCTTAGGGGGCGCGGAGACCCAGTACTTC. The full variable domain, rest sourced from reference TRBV11-2 and TRBJ2-5, is EAGVAQSPRYKIIEKRQSVAFWCNPISGHATLYWYQQILGQGPKLLIQFQNNGVVDDSQLPKDRFSAERLKGVDSTLKIQPAKLEDSAVYLCASSLGGAETQYFGPGTRLLVL.

This clonotype was counted at least ten times. The chain recombines TRBV6-6 with TRBJ1-2; possibly TRBD1 for D (6 bases). The CDR3 runs 12 residues. V was trimmed by 8 bases and J by 5 bases, leaving 12 bases between them. The germline V gene encodes CDR1 MNHNY and CDR2 SVGAGI (reference sequence). CDR3 residues: CASGVGQYGYTF. Here the CDR3 DNA reads TGTGCCAGCGGGGTTGGACAGTATGGCTACACCTTC.

The J gene is TRBJ2-3, the V gene TRBV3-1, with TRBD2 matching 13 bases. The CDR3 has 16 residues. The J segment lost 2 bases and the V segment lost 8 bases, leaving 7 bases of the junction unmatched. Per the germline V gene, CDR1 is LGHDT and CDR2 is YNNKEL (reference sequence). The CDR3 nucleotides read TGTGCCAGCTCCACGACTAGCGGGGGGACCACAGATACGCAGTATTTT. This encodes CASSTTSGGTTDTQYF.

The chain links TRBV7-7 to TRBJ2-2; 14 positions match TRBD2. CDR3 length: 17 amino acids. J was trimmed by 3 bases and V by 3 bases; bases with no gene match: 3. In germline, CDR1 is SSHAT, CDR2 FNYEAQ (reference sequence). For the CDR3, the DNA is TGTGCCAGCAGCTTCGGACTAGCGGGAGGCGACACCGGGGAGCTGTTTTTT. Protein: CASSFGLAGGDTGELFF.

V usage is TRBV7-6 and J usage is TRBJ2-1; D gene ambiguous. The length of the CDR3 is 12 residues. V was clipped by 2 bases and J by 5 bases, with 4 bases between them. Looked up from germline, CDR1 is SGHVS and CDR2 is FNYEAQ. The CDR3: CASSLMHNEQFF. The CDR3, as DNA: TGTGCCAGCAGCTTAATGCACAATGAGCAGTTCTTC.

This clonotype was observed a few times. The V and J genes are TRBV12-3 or TRBV12-4 and TRBJ2-3; D remains unclear. The V and J ends lost 8 bases and 1 base respectively, with 7 bases between them. The CDR3 totals 12 residues. CDR3 nucleotides: TGTGCCAGCGGCCAGCGCACAGATACGCAGTATTTT. Protein sequence: CASGQRTDTQYF.

The chain couples TRBV6-2 or TRBV6-3 to TRBJ2-4, with TRBD2 matching over 14 bases. The V gene's germline CDR1 is MNHEY and CDR2 SVGEGT. V shed 6 bases and J 8 bases; nucleotides not matched to a gene: 12. CDR3 length: 17 amino acids. CDR3 in amino acids: CASRPGGLAGVWDIQYF. The CDR3 bases are TGTGCCAGCAGGCCCGGGGGACTAGCGGGAGTATGGGACATTCAGTACTTC.

This clonotype was seen many times. The V and J genes are TRBV10-3 and TRBJ1-5, with D unresolved. Trimming removed 5 bases from V and 3 bases from J, with 11 bases in between. The CDR3 loop spans 14 amino acids. The germline gives CDR1 ENHRY, CDR2 SYGVKD. The CDR3 DNA follows: TGTGCCATCAGTAGGGCCGGGAACAATCAGCCCCAGCATTTT. This translates into CAISRAGNNQPQHF.

This clonotype was counted only a few times. V and J are TRBV7-9 and TRBJ2-7, with 8 positions matching TRBD1. The germline V gene has CDR1 SEHNR and CDR2 FQNEAQ (reference sequence). V was clipped by 4 bases and J by 2 bases; unmatched bases: 10. The CDR3 length is 16 residues. CDR3 amino acids: CASSSWQGAIPYEQYF. DNA for the CDR3: TGTGCCAGCAGCTCCTGGCAGGGGGCTATACCCTACGAGCAGTACTTC.

The J gene is TRBJ2-3, the V gene TRBV6-2 or TRBV6-3; 9 bases are a match to TRBD2. The CDR3 spans 15 residues. V trimming: 1 base; J trimming: 2 bases; junction bases outside the gene matches: 1. Germline V gives CDR1 MNHEY, CDR2 SVGEGT. CDR3 in amino acids: CASSYWTSDTDTQYF. In DNA form, the CDR3 reads TGTGCCAGCAGTTACTGGACTAGCGACACAGATACGCAGTATTTT.

The chain employs TRBV6-2 or TRBV6-3 and TRBJ2-1, with D maybe TRBD2 (6 bases). CDR3 length equals 12 residues. Germline V gene data show CDR1 as MNHEY and CDR2 as SVGEGT. V lost 5 bases and J lost 10, with 12 bases in between. CDR3 sequence (DNA): TGTGCCAGCAGTCGGAGGGCCAGGGAGCAGTTCTTC. It translates to CASSRRAREQFF.

Ten or more counts support this clonotype. The chain is built from TRBV7-9 and TRBJ1-1; 10 bases fit TRBD1. The CDR3 contains 15 residues. The V segment lost 5 bases and the J segment 4 bases; nucleotides outside the gene matches: 7. Germline CDR1 reads SEHNR; CDR2 reads FQNEAQ (reference sequence). The CDR3 DNA is TGTGCCAGCAGCGCCACGGGACAGGGGTTCACTGAAGCTTTCTTT. It yields the protein CASSATGQGFTEAFF.

The chain couples TRBV3-1 to TRBJ2-7; D might be TRBD2 (6 bases). In germline, CDR1 is LGHDT, CDR2 YNNKEL (reference sequence). This CDR3 contains 14 residues. Trimming cost V 1 base and J 6 bases, with 13 bases left between them. This CDR3 is CASSQAGQGGEQYF. CDR3 sequence (DNA): TGTGCCAGCAGCCAAGCTGGCCAGGGAGGCGAGCAGTACTTC.

This clonotype has more than one count but fewer than ten. Since a much larger clone is just one base distant, this may be a read error. The chain carries TRBV20-1 and TRBJ2-7; 9 bases agree with TRBD2. Germline CDR1 is DFQATT and CDR2 is SNEGSKA (reference sequence). This CDR3 is built from 15 residues. The CDR3, as DNA: TGCTGTGCTAGAGATCCGCGGGAGGGCCTCAACGAGCAGTACTTC. Translation: CCARDPREGLNEQYF.

The V and J genes are TRBV2 and TRBJ2-1; TRBD1 matches 7 bases. This CDR3 contains 15 residues. Germline V CDR1 and CDR2: SNHLY, FYNNEI. Trimming removed 7 bases from V and 4 bases from J; junction bases left unmatched: 10. The CDR3 is CASTSIGGLYNEQFF. Written as DNA, the CDR3 is TGTGCCAGCACTTCGATAGGGGGCTTATACAATGAGCAGTTCTTC.

The CDR3 nucleotides read TGTGCCAGCAGCACCGACAGGGGACAAGAGACCCAGTACTTC. Translated, it gives CASSTDRGQETQYF. V is TRBV7-7 and J is TRBJ2-5, with 8 nucleotides matching TRBD1. The germline V gene encodes CDR1 SSHAT and CDR2 FNYEAQ (reference sequence). CDR3 length equals 14 residues. V trimming: 5 bases; J trimming: 2 bases; junction bases outside the gene matches: 4.